What follows are 9 T cell receptor beta chains derived from one specimen sequenced in a study of T cell responses to AZD1222 COVID-19 vaccine. Generated by immunoSEQ multiplex PCR, the TCRdb table keeps only in-frame clones and is missing some. The sample has approximately 170,000 clones; 75% to 95% are singletons. This specimen consisted of peripheral blood, obtained on day 0 of AZD1222 vaccination. The receptors were gathered from an adult in good health.

This chain links TRBV27 with TRBJ1-1, with D unresolved. The V gene lost 5 bases and the J gene lost 5 bases, with 12 bases spanning the gap. CDR3 length: 13 residues. Germline lookup yields CDR1 MNHEY and CDR2 SMNVEV (reference sequence). CDR3 DNA sequence: TGTGCCAGCAGTAGGGCGGGGAGGACTGAAGCTTTCTTT. Translated, it gives CASSRAGRTEAFF.

V gene TRBV10-3 combines with J gene TRBJ2-7; weak D call: TRBD2 (5 bases). V was pared by 4 bases and J by 6 bases, with 7 bases between. Germline assignment: CDR1 ENHRY and CDR2 SYGVKD. The CDR3 loop spans 11 amino acids. DNA for the CDR3: TGTGCCATCAGTGCCGGGGTCGAGCAGTACTTC. Protein sequence: CAISAGVEQYF.

The rearrangement joins TRBV7-9 to TRBJ2-7; D is uncertain. CDR3 size: 12 residues. V shed 3 bases and J shed 2 bases, with 5 bases lying between them. Germline-derived CDR1 and CDR2 are SEHNR and FQNEAQ (reference sequence). This CDR3 is CASSFAAYEQYF. CDR3 DNA: TGTGCCAGCAGCTTTGCGGCCTACGAGCAGTACTTC.

This clone occurred once. The genes are TRBV4-1 and TRBJ2-7; 8 bases are shared with TRBD2. This CDR3 is built from 16 residues. CDR1 and CDR2 from the germline V gene are MGHRA and YSYEKL. V lost 4 bases and J lost 7; bases outside the gene matches: 15. Written as DNA, the CDR3 is TGCGCCAGCAGCCTAAAAGCGGGAGATGACTTCGGGGAGCAGTACTTC. It translates to CASSLKAGDDFGEQYF.

The chain recombines TRBV7-9 with TRBJ2-5; 7 nucleotides agree with TRBD1. The ends lost 6 bases at V and 1 base at J; junction bases unmatched: 8. CDR1 is SEHNR and CDR2 is FQNEAQ in the germline V gene (reference sequence). The CDR3 totals 15 residues. DNA of the CDR3: TGTGCCAGCAGTCTCCGGGACAGCGTCCAAGAGACCCAGTACTTC. This sequence encodes CASSLRDSVQETQYF.

The V call is TRBV28, the J call TRBJ2-5; D unclear. The CDR3 has 12 residues. Between the trimmed V and J ends, which lost 8 bases and 5 bases, there was a span of 12 bases. The germline gives CDR1 MDHEN, CDR2 SYDVKM. CDR3 coding DNA: TGTGCCAGCTCGACCCGGTTGGAGACCCAGTACTTC. It yields the protein CASSTRLETQYF.

This sequence joins TRBV29-1 and TRBJ1-1, with 9 bases lining up with TRBD1. There are 13 residues in the CDR3. Germline CDR1 and CDR2: SQVTM and ANQGSEA. Germline trimming cut 6 bases from V and 5 bases from J; bases unmatched to any gene: 7. CDR3 DNA: TGCAGCGTGGGGACAGGGACGGGAACTGAAGCTTTCTTT. Amino acid sequence: CSVGTGTGTEAFF.

The V and J genes are TRBV7-9 and TRBJ2-3; 8 bases match TRBD1. The trim removed 0 bases at V and 5 bases at J, leaving 10 bases unmatched. Germline CDR1 SEHNR, CDR2 FQNEAQ (reference sequence). The CDR3 totals 17 residues. For the CDR3, the DNA is TGTGCCAGCAGCTTAGCGCCAGGGGAAACAGGGGGAGATACGCAGTATTTT. Its translation: CASSLAPGETGGDTQYF.

J is TRBJ1-2 and V is TRBV6-5, with 8 bases that match TRBD1. Trimming at V came to 6 bases and at J to 4 bases, leaving 10 bases not matched to a gene. In germline, CDR1 is MNHEY, CDR2 SVGAGI. This CDR3 region has 15 residues. The CDR3 DNA sequence: TGTGCCAGCAGGGCTACCGGGACAGGCAGCTATGGCTACACCTTC. Protein sequence: CASRATGTGSYGYTF.